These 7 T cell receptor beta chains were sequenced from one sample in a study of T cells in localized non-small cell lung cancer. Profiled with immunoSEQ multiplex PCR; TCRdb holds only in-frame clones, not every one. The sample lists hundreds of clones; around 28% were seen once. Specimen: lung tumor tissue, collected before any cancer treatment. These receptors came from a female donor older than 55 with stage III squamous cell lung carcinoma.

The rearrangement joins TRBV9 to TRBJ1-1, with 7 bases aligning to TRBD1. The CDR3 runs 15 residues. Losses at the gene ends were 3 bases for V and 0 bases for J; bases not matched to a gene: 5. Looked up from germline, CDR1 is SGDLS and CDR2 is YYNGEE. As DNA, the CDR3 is TGTGCCAGCAGCGCGGGGGACAGAATGAACACTGAAGCTTTCTTT. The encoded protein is CASSAGDRMNTEAFF.

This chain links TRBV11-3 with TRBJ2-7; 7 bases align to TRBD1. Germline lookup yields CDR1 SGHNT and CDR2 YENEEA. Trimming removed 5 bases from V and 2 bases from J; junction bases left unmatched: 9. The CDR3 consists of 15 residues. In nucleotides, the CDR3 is TGTGCCAGCAGCCTACAAGGGGGCTTCGCCTACGAGCAGTACTTC. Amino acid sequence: CASSLQGGFAYEQYF.

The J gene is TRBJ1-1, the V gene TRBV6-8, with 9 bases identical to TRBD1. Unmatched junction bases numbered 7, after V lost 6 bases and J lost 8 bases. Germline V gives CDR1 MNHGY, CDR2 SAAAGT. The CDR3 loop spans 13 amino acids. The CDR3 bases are TGTGCCAGCAGACGCGGGACAGGGCTAGAAGCTTTCTTT. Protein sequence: CASRRGTGLEAFF.

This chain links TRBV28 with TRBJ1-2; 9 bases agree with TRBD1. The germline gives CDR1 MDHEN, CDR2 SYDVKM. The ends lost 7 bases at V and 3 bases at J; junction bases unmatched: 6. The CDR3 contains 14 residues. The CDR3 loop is CASKKGQGYYGYTF. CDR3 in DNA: TGTGCCAGCAAAAAGGGACAGGGATACTATGGCTACACCTTC.

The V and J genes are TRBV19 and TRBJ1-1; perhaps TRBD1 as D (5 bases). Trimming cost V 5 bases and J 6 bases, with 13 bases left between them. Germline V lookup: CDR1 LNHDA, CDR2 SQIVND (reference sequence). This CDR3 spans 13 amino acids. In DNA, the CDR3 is TGTGCCAGTAGTGGTGGGGGTTTCGCTGAAGCTTTCTTT. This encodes CASSGGGFAEAFF. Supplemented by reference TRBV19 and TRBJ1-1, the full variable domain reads DGGITQSPKYLFRKEGQNVTLSCEQNLNHDAMYWYRQDPGQGLRLIYYSQIVNDFQKGDIAEGYSVSREKKESFPLTVTSAQKNPTAFYLCASSGGGFAEAFFGQGTRLTVV.

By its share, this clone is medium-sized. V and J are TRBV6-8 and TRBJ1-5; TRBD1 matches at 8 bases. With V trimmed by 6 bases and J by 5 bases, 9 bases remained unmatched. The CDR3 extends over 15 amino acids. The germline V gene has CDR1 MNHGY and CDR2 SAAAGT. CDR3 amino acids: CASSYRGQGDQPQHF. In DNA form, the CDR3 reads TGTGCCAGCAGCTATAGAGGACAGGGCGATCAGCCCCAGCATTTT.

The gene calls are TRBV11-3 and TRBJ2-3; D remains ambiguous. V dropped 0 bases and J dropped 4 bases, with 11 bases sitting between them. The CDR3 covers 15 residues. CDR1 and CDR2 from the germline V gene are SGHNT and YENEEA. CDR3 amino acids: CASSLEGLGSDTQYF. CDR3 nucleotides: TGTGCCAGCAGCTTAGAGGGTCTAGGTTCAGATACGCAGTATTTT.